A selection of T cell receptor beta chains follows, all from one sample in a study of molecular identifiers for immune sequencing clone quantification. TCRdb recomputed calls from the PCR reads with MiXCR, one row per CDR3 protein. The sample holds 100,000 or so distinct CDR3 sequences; roughly 21% are singletons and the top ten take about 1%. Specimen: naive CD8+ T cells from blood, with Jurkat cell RNA spiked in. These receptors were collected from a human donor in good health. Some libraries in this study had Jurkat cell RNA spiked in. Both conserved end residues are part of each CDR3. The D gene is left open where the match is weak. Clone size is stated in some rows and not others, as once, few, many or a class when expanded.

TRBV5-1,TRBJ2-3,few,-,TGCGCCAGCTGCTTGGGGGCCCAATATGGCGGGGCCACAGATACGCAGTATTTT,CASCLGAQYGGATDTQYF
TRBV11-2,TRBJ1-3,many,-,TGTGCCAGCAGCTGGCGGTACTCTGGAAACACCATATATTTT,CASSWRYSGNTIYF
TRBV19,TRBJ1-1,many,-,TGTGCCAGTAGTATCGGAACTTTTGGAGGGATGAACACTGAAGCTTTCTTT,CASSIGTFGGMNTEAFF
TRBV2,TRBJ2-6,many,-,TGTGCCAGCAGTGAAGAACAGGGAACCTCTGGGGCCAACGTCCTGACTTTC,CASSEEQGTSGANVLTF
TRBV6-5,TRBJ2-7,many,-,TGTGCCAGCAGTTACGGACCCTTGGGAACCTACGAGCAGTACTTC,CASSYGPLGTYEQYF
TRBV25-1,TRBJ1-1,many,-,TGTGCCAGCAGTGGCCTACACACTGAAGCTTTCTTT,CASSGLHTEAFF
TRBV5-1,TRBJ2-3,many,TRBD1,TGCGCCAGCAGCTTCACACAGGGGAGTACAGATACGCAGTATTTT,CASSFTQGSTDTQYF
TRBV5-1,TRBJ2-7,many,TRBD1,TGCGCCAGCAGCGTATCGCCCGGGACAGTCCCCTACGAGCAGTACTTC,CASSVSPGTVPYEQYF
TRBV4-1,TRBJ1-1,few,TRBD1,TGCGCCAGCAGCCCCGGACAGGGGCCAGGGGAAAGCACTGAAGCTTTCTTT,CASSPGQGPGESTEAFF
TRBV4-3,TRBJ2-6,-,-,TGCGCCAGCAGCCTCAACCGGCGAGGGGGGCCAGCCCCTGGGGCCAACGTCCTGACTTTC,CASSLNRRGGPAPGANVLTF
TRBV14,TRBJ2-1,many,-,TGTGCCAGCAGCCAAGGCGGGGCCACCTACAATGAGCAGTTCTTC,CASSQGGATYNEQFF
TRBV4-3,TRBJ2-7,many,TRBD2,TGCGCCAGCAGCCAACAACTAGCGGGAGGCGCCTACGAGCAGTACTTC,CASSQQLAGGAYEQYF
TRBV27,TRBJ2-1,-,TRBD1,TGTACCAGCAGTCATGACAGGGGCTCCTACAATGAGCAGTTCTTC,CTSSHDRGSYNEQFF
TRBV25-1,TRBJ1-2,many,-,TGTGCCAGCAGTGAATTGGGGTCCCATGGCTACACCTTC,CASSELGSHGYTF
TRBV29-1,TRBJ2-3,many,TRBD2,TGCAGCGTTGTTACCATCGGGAGGGCAGATACGCAGTATTTT,CSVVTIGRADTQYF
TRBV29-1,TRBJ1-1,-,-,TGCAGCGTTCCTTGGGACACTGAAGCTTTCTTT,CSVPWDTEAFF
TRBV15,TRBJ2-2,many,TRBD1,TGTGCCACCAGCAGTGCGCGATGGGACAGGGTAAACACCGGGGAGCTGTTTTTT,CATSSARWDRVNTGELFF
TRBV4-1,TRBJ1-3,-,-,TGCGCCAGCAGCCTAGACAGAAGCTCTGGAAACACCATATATTTT,CASSLDRSSGNTIYF
TRBV11-2,TRBJ2-1,many,-,TGTGCCAGCAGCTTAGCAGCTACGAGCTCCTACAATGAGCAGTTCTTC,CASSLAATSSYNEQFF
TRBV20-1,TRBJ2-7,many,-,TGCAGTGCTAGACTGGGAGTATCTAACGAGCAGTACTTC,CSARLGVSNEQYF
TRBV19,TRBJ2-1,-,TRBD2,TGTGCCACCACCCTCCTAGCGGGGGGGAATGAGCAGTTCTTC,CATTLLAGGNEQFF
TRBV6-6,TRBJ1-2,-,-,TGTGCCAGCAGCCCCACCGGGGGGGGGGCGGGCTATGGCTACACCTTC,CASSPTGGGAGYGYTF
TRBV19,TRBJ2-3,-,TRBD2,TGTGCCAGTAATCCCGGGGCTAGCGGGGACACGCAGTATTTT,CASNPGASGDTQYF
TRBV27,TRBJ2-7,-,-,TGTGCCAGCAGTTTCGGGTCCCAACCCCCGGCCGAGCAGTACTTC,CASSFGSQPPAEQYF
TRBV10-3,TRBJ1-4,-,TRBD1,TGTGCCATCAGTGATGAGGGGGCCTTAGAAAAACTGTTTTTT,CAISDEGALEKLFF
TRBV19,TRBJ2-5,many,-,TGTGCCAGTAGTCCGCGACGGTCCGTCCAAGAGACCCAGTACTTC,CASSPRRSVQETQYF
TRBV21-1,TRBJ2-5,many,-,TGTGCCAGCAGCGGACTAGCGGGGGGCAGGGAGACCCAGTACTTC,CASSGLAGGRETQYF
TRBV25-1,TRBJ1-4,many,-,TGTGCCAGCAGTGAACTAGGGACGGATGAAAAACTGTTTTTT,CASSELGTDEKLFF
TRBV5-1,TRBJ2-1,many,-,TGCGCCAGCAGTGAAGGGGCTTCCTACAATGAGCAGTTCTTC,CASSEGASYNEQFF
TRBV30,TRBJ2-3,few,-,TGTGCCTGTGAACTACCCTCAGATACGCAGTATTTT,CACELPSDTQYF
TRBV12-3/TRBV12-4,TRBJ2-7,-,-,TGTGCCAGCGGATCCGTGGGCGGTGCATCTAACTCCTACGAGCAGTACTTC,CASGSVGGASNSYEQYF
TRBV19,TRBJ2-7,-,-,TGTGCCAGTAGTATGGGACTGAGCTACGAGCAGTACTTC,CASSMGLSYEQYF
TRBV7-9,TRBJ2-2,many,-,TGTGCCAGCAGCCCCCCGACTAGGACGAACACCGGGGAGCTGTTTTTT,CASSPPTRTNTGELFF
TRBV28,TRBJ2-6,many,-,TGTGCCAGCAGTTTGGAGTCCAAGGCCGCCGACCCTTACTCTGGGGCCAACGTCCTGACTTTC,CASSLESKAADPYSGANVLTF
TRBV4-2,TRBJ1-1,many,-,TGTGCCAGCAGCTTCGGGACCGGGGTACCTGAAGCTTTCTTT,CASSFGTGVPEAFF
TRBV5-1,TRBJ2-3,few,-,TGCGCCAGCAGAACCGGGACCACAGATACGCAGTATTTT,CASRTGTTDTQYF
TRBV4-3,TRBJ2-1,-,TRBD2,TGCGCCAGCAGCCAAGAACCCCGGGGGGTATCCAATGAGCAGTTCTTC,CASSQEPRGVSNEQFF
TRBV7-9,TRBJ2-7,few,TRBD1,TGTGCCAGCAGCCACCAGACAGGGTTATACGAGCAGTACTTC,CASSHQTGLYEQYF
TRBV30,TRBJ2-2,many,-,TGTGCCTGGCGGCAGGGGAACACCGGGGAGCTGTTTTTT,CAWRQGNTGELFF
TRBV4-1,TRBJ2-7,many,-,TGCGCCAGCAGCCAGCACATTACCGGGGCCGAGGCGGGCGAGCAGTACTTC,CASSQHITGAEAGEQYF
TRBV29-1,TRBJ1-2,many,-,TGCAGCGTTGAAAAAACAGAAGCTAACTATGGCTACACCTTC,CSVEKTEANYGYTF
TRBV27,TRBJ1-5,many,-,TGTGCCAGCAGTTATTTGGGAGGGGGTCAGCCCCAGCATTTT,CASSYLGGGQPQHF
TRBV4-3,TRBJ2-1,many,-,TGCGCCAGCAGCCGAGTAGAGGCCGATGAGCAGTTCTTC,CASSRVEADEQFF
TRBV7-9,TRBJ2-7,many,-,TGTGCCAGCAGCTCGGGAGACTACGAGCAGTACTTC,CASSSGDYEQYF
TRBV5-6,TRBJ2-1,-,TRBD2,TGTGCCAGCAGCTCACAGACTAGCGGGAGTTACAATGAGCAGTTCTTC,CASSSQTSGSYNEQFF
TRBV4-3,TRBJ2-1,-,TRBD2,TGCGCCAGCAGCCAAGGACTAGCGGAGCAGTTCTTC,CASSQGLAEQFF
TRBV12-3/TRBV12-4,TRBJ1-2,-,-,TGTGCCAGCAGCTCTGACGGGTTCTATGGCTACACCTTC,CASSSDGFYGYTF
TRBV6-5,TRBJ2-7,many,-,TGTGCCAGCAGGCCTCTAGCGTCGGGAGCGTACGAGCAGTACTTC,CASRPLASGAYEQYF
TRBV7-9,TRBJ1-4,many,-,TGTGCCAGCGGGTCTCCAGCAACTAATGAAAAACTGTTTTTT,CASGSPATNEKLFF
TRBV7-9,TRBJ2-2,few,-,TGTGCCAGCAGCTTAGAGGACTGGAACACCGGGGAGCTGTTTTTT,CASSLEDWNTGELFF
TRBV4-1,TRBJ2-5,many,TRBD1,TGCGCCAGCAGCCACGCAGGACAGGGTGAGACCCAGTACTTC,CASSHAGQGETQYF
TRBV7-9,TRBJ1-1,many,-,TGTGCCAGCAGCTTAGAGGTGGGGGTATTTGCTGAAGCTTTCTTT,CASSLEVGVFAEAFF
TRBV7-9,TRBJ2-5,few,-,TGTGCCAGCAGCCCAGTCACTAGAATGGCAGAGACCCAGTACTTC,CASSPVTRMAETQYF
TRBV29-1,TRBJ2-7,many,TRBD1,TGCAGCGTTGTGTGGACAGGGGGATACGAGCAGTACTTC,CSVVWTGGYEQYF
TRBV29-1,TRBJ2-1,many,TRBD1,TGCAGCGTTGAAGATTTCAAGGACAGGGGCTCCTACAATGAGCAGTTCTTC,CSVEDFKDRGSYNEQFF
TRBV29-1,TRBJ2-7,many,-,TGCAGCGCTGTCCGCGGCAGAACCTACGAGCAGTACTTC,CSAVRGRTYEQYF
TRBV5-1,TRBJ2-3,-,TRBD2,TGCGCCAGCAGCTTGGCGGGGGGGTCAAATACGCAGTATTTT,CASSLAGGSNTQYF
TRBV7-8,TRBJ1-5,many,-,TGTGCCAGCAGCTTATCCGGGACTGCTATCAATCAGCCCCAGCATTTT,CASSLSGTAINQPQHF
TRBV30,TRBJ1-3,many,TRBD1,TGTGCCTGGGTCGGACAGGGGGCTGATGGAAACACCATATATTTT,CAWVGQGADGNTIYF